The rows below give T cell receptor beta chains drawn from one sample of a study of blood T cell repertoires in COVID-19. TCRdb's copy holds only in-frame clones and misses some; the assay was immunoSEQ multiplex PCR. The table includes 200,000 to 250,000 clones, 83% detected once. The specimen sequenced was PBMCs or T cells enriched from blood (not recorded which). These receptors all stem from a woman aged 45-65 years who had been exposed to COVID-19. The CDR3 runs from the conserved cysteine through the conserved F or W. Each record gives: CDR3 length, clone size, J gene, V gene, CDR3 protein. Size values are once, few and many counts, or a class for expanded clones, and some rows have none.

length: 14; size: -; J: TRBJ1-1; V: TRBV5-1; CDR3: CASSLRTGGTEAFF
length: 19; size: -; J: TRBJ1-1; V: TRBV5-1; CDR3: CASSSWDRSGVGKNTEAFF
length: 15; size: -; J: TRBJ1-1; V: TRBV5-1; CDR3: CASSTGTGVNTEAFF
length: 16; size: once; J: TRBJ2-1; V: TRBV5-1; CDR3: CASSLDPSGDGYEQFF
length: 15; size: -; J: TRBJ1-1; V: TRBV18; CDR3: CASTSYGGSDTEAFF
length: 15; size: -; J: TRBJ2-7; V: TRBV2; CDR3: CASKERDRGSYEQYF
length: 13; size: few; J: TRBJ1-1; V: TRBV18; CDR3: CASSVQGDTEAFF
length: 17; size: -; J: TRBJ1-3; V: TRBV7-8; CDR3: CASSLYRDRRPGNTIYF
length: 16; size: -; J: TRBJ1-2; V: TRBV27; CDR3: CASSLSTVSPFYGYTF
length: 14; size: once; J: TRBJ2-3; V: TRBV5-1; CDR3: CASSLDRVTDTQYF
length: 14; size: -; J: TRBJ2-7; V: TRBV6-2/TRBV6-3; CDR3: CASSYGGLTYEQYF
length: 13; size: -; J: TRBJ1-1; V: TRBV11-1; CDR3: CASSPRLNTEAFF
length: 14; size: -; J: TRBJ1-2; V: TRBV30; CDR3: CAWGTGTGVGGYTF
length: 14; size: few; J: TRBJ2-2; V: TRBV5-4; CDR3: CASSRGGNTGELFF
length: 15; size: once; J: TRBJ2-5; V: TRBV5-4; CDR3: CASSLARGLQETQYF
length: 15; size: -; J: TRBJ2-1; V: TRBV9; CDR3: CASSVRGASNNEQFF
length: 12; size: -; J: TRBJ1-4; V: TRBV18; CDR3: CASSDRGEKLFF
length: 13; size: -; J: TRBJ1-5; V: TRBV5-1; CDR3: CASRERVGQPQHF
length: 18; size: -; J: TRBJ1-1; V: TRBV5-6; CDR3: CASSLGVQGARVNTEAFF
length: 14; size: -; J: TRBJ1-1; V: TRBV30; CDR3: CAWRPGTSNTEAFF
length: 17; size: -; J: TRBJ1-1; V: TRBV2; CDR3: CASSERGAGALFGKAFF
length: 15; size: -; J: TRBJ1-5; V: TRBV19; CDR3: CASSLGAGPNQPQHF
length: 14; size: -; J: TRBJ2-7; V: TRBV29-1; CDR3: CSVATGGLGNEQYF
length: 12; size: -; J: TRBJ2-7; V: TRBV21-1; CDR3: CASSKGGNEQYF
length: 14; size: -; J: TRBJ2-1; V: TRBV27; CDR3: CASSRGQHYNEQFF